The present TCR beta chain was sequenced within a study of shared clonotypes between healthy human individuals (dated by TCRdb to 2020 to 2021). About the investigation overall: A couple of women and a few men aged 18 to 49 years were included in the cohort. For each donor, CD4 naive and CD4 memory were each run on three plates, CD8 naive on two plates, and CD8 memory on one plate. Libraries were prepared and TCR repertoires were sequenced by different laboratories using diverse techniques, in order to increase sequencing depth and limit assay-specific biases. Leukapheresis yielded between about 0.94 and 8.9 billion PBMCs per donor. To estimate repertoire size and how much clonotypes are shared between individuals, the study performed deep sequencing of blood TCR repertoires from 4 to 6 healthy adults. Summary of the overall study and its limitations: The small number of donors limited the genetic and exposure-history diversity represented. Pairwise subsampling led to the expectation that sequencing depth would affect the degree of clonotype sharing among donors. Compared with non-shared clonotypes, clonotypes shared by all four sorted-subset donors had higher generation probabilities. Naive subsets generally had larger estimated clonotype richness than memory subsets. Incomplete sequencing was indicated by rarefaction of sorted-subset datasets, despite the large sequencing depth. Around 5.4% of naive CD4, 3.5% of naive CD8, 2.3% of memory CD4, and 0.4% of memory CD8 clonotypes were shared across several donors. Sampling was restricted to blood, and TCR repertoires in tissues likely differ from the TCR repertoires found in blood.

Points on this clone: Its recognized antigen is unknown. Per-base qualities were not stored, and no clone one base away is much larger.

Using the deep immunoSEQ assay, TCR CDR3 regions were amplified from genomic DNA by multiplex PCR. Genomic DNA extracted from each cell subset was distributed evenly over all wells of several immunoSEQ 96-well plates, and each plate served as one replicate. For sorted subsets, approximately 210 ng genomic DNA, equal to 30,000 to 35,000 T cell genomes, was loaded into each replicate PCR. Purified libraries were quantified with a Qubit 3.0 fluorometer, sized on a Bioanalyzer 2100, and re-quantified with the KAPA Library Quantification kit. Every immunoSEQ 96-well plate was sequenced on a dedicated single-read 150-cycle Illumina NextSeq 550 flow cell. As for how the authors treated the data: The immunoSEQ output contained only junctional sequences without quality scores, so filtering could not match that applied to full-length reads. To assign V/J genes and CDR3, sequences were annotated against IMGT germline references using PyIR, a Python wrapper for IgBLAST v1.9. Reads were removed for weak V/J assignments (E-value above 1e-6), missing CDR3, stop codons, out-of-frame junctions, or ambiguous translated residues. A V3J clonotype was defined by an identical inferred V gene, J gene, and CDR3 amino acid sequence. Percentage overlap between repertoires was computed as shared unique clonotypes divided by the size of the smaller repertoire. RTK rarefaction, the Chao1 estimator, and Recon v2.1 estimates of unobserved clonotypes were used to assess repertoire richness. Generation probabilities for all TCRbeta clonotypes obtained by the gDNA method from several donors were computed using OLGA. As stored in TCRdb, this immuneACCESS dataset retains in-frame rearrangements with V and J assigned. A fraction of the clones does not appear; measured against another copy, unresolved V genes explain less than half of the discrepancy, and the remainder lacks a known reason. The V and J calls and clone size come from that table; D and trimming were worked out from the DNA. This sample lists some 1 million clones; under 80% were detected once. About 1.5% of the sample goes to the ten largest clones.

Donors were healthy HIV-negative adults with no recently reported acute infections or vaccinations. All donors were Caucasian adults living in Nashville, Tennessee, USA. CD4+ T cells were enriched by magnetic negative selection, after which naive cells were positively selected on CD45RA and the negative fraction was taken as the memory subset. After blood collection by leukapheresis, PBMCs were isolated using Ficoll-Histopaque density gradient centrifugation and then cryopreserved in the vapor phase of liquid nitrogen. Purity and quantity of every magnetically sorted T cell population were checked by analytical flow cytometry. Each sorted fraction had its genomic DNA isolated and then quantified by UV absorbance on a Nanodrop 2000c. This clonotype was sampled from a man aged 18 to 29 in good health. Input material: memory CD4+ T cells sorted from blood. In the paper's terms, the cell subset or site label means: CD45RA-negative fraction.

The CDR3 has the sequence CSAQQGSGYTF. The nucleotide sequence is TGCAGTGCCCAACAGGGAAGCGGCTACACCTTC. The chain was built from TRBV20-1 and TRBJ1-2, with a tentative D gene TRBD1 over 6 matching bases. The CDR3, cysteine through phenylalanine, is 11 amino acids long. The only DNA kept is the CDR3, 33 bases in frame from the first base. CDR1 DFQATT and CDR2 SNEGSKA are derived from the germline V gene (reference sequence). V is pared back by 6 bases and J by 8 bases, with 13 bases lying between the germline termini.